The clone carrying this T cell receptor (beta chain) was recorded at least ten times. Its antigen is undetermined. V was pared by 0 bases and J by 1 base, with 7 bases between. The CDR3 contains 14 residues. Germline V gives CDR1 SGHRS, CDR2 YFSETQ. The data derive from a study of response to subunit inactivated influenza vaccine. The study, taken as a whole, reports: Authors suggested each seasonal influenza vaccination recruits few new T cells.

TCRdb re-derived calls from the RT-PCR reads in MiXCR, one entry per CDR3 protein. Of about 500,000 distinct CDR3 sequences listed, less than 7.5% are singletons. The chain joins TRBV5-1 to TRBJ1-1, with TRBD1 as a possible D gene (5 bases). The sample consisted of PBMCs from blood, taken approximately 25 months after vaccination. This receptor was identified in a man between 50 and 70 years old who received an inactivated influenza vaccine. In DNA form, the CDR3 reads TGCGCCAGCAGCTTGGCCCAGGGGAACACTGAAGCTTTCTTT. This codes for CASSLAQGNTEAFF.